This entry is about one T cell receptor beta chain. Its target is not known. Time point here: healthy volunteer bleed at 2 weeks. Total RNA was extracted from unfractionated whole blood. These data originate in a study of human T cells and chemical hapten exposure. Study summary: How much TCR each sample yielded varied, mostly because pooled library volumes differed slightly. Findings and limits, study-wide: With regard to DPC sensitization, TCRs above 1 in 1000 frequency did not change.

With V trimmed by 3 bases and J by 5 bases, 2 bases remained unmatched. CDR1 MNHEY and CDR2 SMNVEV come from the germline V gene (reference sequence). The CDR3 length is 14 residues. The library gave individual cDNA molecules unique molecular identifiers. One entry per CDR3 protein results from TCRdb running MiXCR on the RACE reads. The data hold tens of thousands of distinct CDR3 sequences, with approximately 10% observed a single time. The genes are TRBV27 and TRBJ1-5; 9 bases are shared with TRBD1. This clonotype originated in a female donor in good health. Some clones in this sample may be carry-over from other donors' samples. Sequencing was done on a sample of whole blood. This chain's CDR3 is CASSLRTGDQPQHF. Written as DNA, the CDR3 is TGTGCCAGCAGTTTGAGGACAGGGGATCAGCCCCAGCATTTT.